The next 20 T cell receptor beta chains were all read from a single sample in a study of beta chain features in type 1 diabetes. Findings and limits, study-wide: Moderate but significant shortening of TCRB CDR3s was recorded in all four CD4+ subsets from Type 1 diabetes patients.

Every bit of the isolated RNA underwent reverse transcription, so sequencing read expressed TCRB transcripts. Clones were read by immunoSEQ multiplex PCR, and TCRdb kept only the in-frame ones, dropping some. Here the sample spans approximately 250,000 clones, approximately 11% being singletons. The antigens of these receptors remain unknown. What was sequenced was naive CD4+ T cells from blood. All receptors derive from a man in his thirties or forties with type 1 diabetes.

The gene calls are TRBV7-9 and TRBJ1-6; D uncertain. Germline V lookup: CDR1 SEHNR, CDR2 FQNEAQ (reference sequence). The CDR3 contains 13 residues. The V and J ends lost 3 bases and 6 bases respectively, with 6 bases between them. As DNA, the CDR3 is TGTGCCAGCAGCTTCTCGTTTAATTCACCCCTCCACTTT. Encoded protein: CASSFSFNSPLHF.

This clone was seen a handful of times. J is TRBJ2-7 and V is TRBV7-9, with 11 bases aligning to TRBD1. V lost 5 bases to trimming and J lost 7 bases; unmatched junction nucleotides: 7. Germline-derived CDR1 and CDR2 are SEHNR and FQNEAQ (reference sequence). The CDR3 is 14 amino acids. The CDR3 region is CASSAGQGAREQYF. The CDR3 DNA is TGTGCCAGCAGCGCCGGACAGGGGGCGCGGGAGCAGTACTTC.

This clone was detected only a few times. The rearrangement links TRBV5-1 to TRBJ2-3; TRBD2 is a possible D gene (5 bases). The germline gives CDR1 SGHRS, CDR2 YFSETQ. The CDR3 is 14 amino acids. Trimming took 9 bases from V and 1 from J, leaving 15 bases between them. The CDR3 protein is CATSVGEGTDTQYF. CDR3 nucleotides: TGCGCCACCTCGGTCGGGGAAGGCACAGATACGCAGTATTTT.

This clone came up a few times. The J gene is TRBJ2-7, the V gene TRBV7-9, with 9 nucleotides matching TRBD1. V lost 2 bases and J lost 5; bases outside the gene matches: 7. This CDR3 is built from 15 residues. Per germline, CDR1 SEHNR and CDR2 FQNEAQ (reference sequence). The CDR3 DNA is TGTGCCAGCAGCTTAACGGGACAGGGTAGTAACGAGCAGTACTTC. Amino acids: CASSLTGQGSNEQYF. The full variable domain, its missing parts supplied by reference TRBV7-9 and TRBJ2-7, is DTGVSQNPRHKITKRGQNVTFRCDPISEHNRLYWYRQTLGQGPEFLTYFQNEAQLEKSRLLSDRFSAERPKGSFSTLEIQRTEQGDSAMYLCASSLTGQGSNEQYFGPGTRLTVT.

Only a few counts were recorded for this clone. The V call is TRBV2, the J call TRBJ2-7; TRBD1 aligns across 10 bases. V shed 9 bases and J 3 bases; nucleotides not matched to a gene: 8. Germline V lookup: CDR1 SNHLY, CDR2 FYNNEI. CDR3 length equals 14 residues. CDR3 nucleotide sequence: TGTGCCAGTAAGGACAGGGGGATCTTCTACGAGCAGTACTTC. It codes for CASKDRGIFYEQYF.

This clone was picked up a small number of times. This chain connects TRBV6-5 to TRBJ1-1; tentative D call: TRBD1 (6 bases). The CDR3 loop spans 14 amino acids. V lost 5 bases and J 6 bases, leaving 16 bases between the germline ends. The germline gives CDR1 MNHEY, CDR2 SVGAGI. The CDR3 DNA is TGTGCCAGCAGTCAGGGGCTAGGGGAGCCTGAAGCTTTCTTT. This sequence encodes CASSQGLGEPEAFF.

This clone was observed a handful of times. This same CDR3 is encoded by further DNA sequences in the sample. This chain connects TRBV5-1 to TRBJ1-1; no definite D call. Trimming took off 4 bases at V and 2 bases at J, with 9 bases between the two ends. Per germline, CDR1 SGHRS and CDR2 YFSETQ. The CDR3 has 13 amino acids. Here the CDR3 DNA reads TGCGCCAGCAGCCCCAGAGGAAACACTGAAGCTTTCTTT. This sequence encodes CASSPRGNTEAFF.

The rearrangement joins TRBV5-1 to TRBJ2-3; possibly TRBD2 for D (5 bases). Germline values: CDR1 SGHRS, CDR2 YFSETQ. The V gene lost 0 bases and the J gene lost 0 bases, with 11 bases spanning the gap. This CDR3 has 16 amino acids. CDR3 nucleotide sequence: TGCGCCAGCAGCTTGGTATCGGGGTATAGCACAGATACGCAGTATTTT. This translates into CASSLVSGYSTDTQYF.

This clone has more than one count but fewer than ten. The chain carries TRBV7-2 and TRBJ2-3, with 8 bases matching TRBD1. Losses at the gene ends were 5 bases for V and 7 bases for J; bases not matched to a gene: 5. Germline V gene data show CDR1 as SGHTA and CDR2 as FQGNSA. The length of the CDR3 is 13 residues. CDR3 protein: CASSPTGAHTQYF. DNA of the CDR3: TGTGCCAGCAGCCCGACAGGGGCCCATACGCAGTATTTT.

This clone appeared a few times. This rearrangement joins TRBV15 to TRBJ1-2, with D unresolved. CDR1 is LNHNV and CDR2 is YYDKDF in the germline V gene (reference sequence). The germline V and J ends were trimmed by 0 bases and 7 bases, with 9 bases remaining between them. This CDR3 contains 13 residues. Here the CDR3 DNA reads TGTGCCACCAGCAGAGAAAGACACCGTGGCTACACCTTC. Its protein is CATSRERHRGYTF.

The J gene is TRBJ2-1, the V gene TRBV5-1; D is ambiguous. V lost 3 bases and J lost 4, with 2 bases in between. From germline, CDR1 is SGHRS and CDR2 YFSETQ. The CDR3 is 11 residues long. Here the CDR3 reads CASSSYNEQFF. DNA for the CDR3: TGCGCCAGCAGCTCTTACAATGAGCAGTTCTTC.

This clone was detected a few times. This sequence joins TRBV5-1 and TRBJ2-2; D unresolved. The V gene's germline CDR1 is SGHRS and CDR2 YFSETQ. The CDR3 runs 14 residues. V was cut by 5 bases and J by 4 bases, with 12 bases left in between. The CDR3 nucleotides are TGCGCCAGCAGGGTAGAACCCTCCACCGGGGAGCTGTTTTTT. Amino acids: CASRVEPSTGELFF.

The chain joins TRBV5-1 to TRBJ2-1, with 8 bases matching TRBD2. Trimming at V came to 0 bases and at J to 4 bases, leaving 6 bases not matched to a gene. CDR3 length: 16 residues. Germline V CDR1 and CDR2: SGHRS, YFSETQ. The CDR3 loop reads CASSLEAAGVYNEQFF. The CDR3 nucleotides read TGCGCCAGCAGCTTGGAGGCAGCGGGGGTTTACAATGAGCAGTTCTTC.

This chain's CDR3 is CASNRDRAYEQYF. The CDR3 DNA follows: TGTGCCAGCAACCGGGACAGGGCCTACGAGCAGTACTTC. The chain is built from TRBV2 and TRBJ2-7, with 9 bases aligning to TRBD1. Looked up from germline, CDR1 is SNHLY and CDR2 is FYNNEI. J was trimmed by 2 bases and V by 7 bases; bases with no gene match: 3. The CDR3 sequence is 13 residues long.

This clone was counted a few times. The gene calls are TRBV2 and TRBJ2-1, with 11 bases aligning to TRBD2. Trimming cost V 6 bases and J 5 bases; bases outside gene matches: 3. The V gene's germline CDR1 is SNHLY and CDR2 FYNNEI. This CDR3 has 14 residues. CDR3 DNA: TGTGCCAGCAGACTAGCGGGGGTACACAATGAGCAGTTCTTC. The encoded protein is CASRLAGVHNEQFF.

This rearrangement joins TRBV10-3 to TRBJ2-1; 11 nucleotides line up with TRBD2. Germline CDR1 and CDR2: ENHRY and SYGVKD. The CDR3 has 14 amino acids. J gave up 6 bases and V 10 bases, and 8 bases lay outside the gene matches. The CDR3 DNA is TGTGCCACCAAACTAGCGGGGGCCGTCAATGAGCAGTTCTTC. Translation gives CATKLAGAVNEQFF.

This clone was seen only a few times. The V call is TRBV18, the J call TRBJ2-7, with D possibly being TRBD2 (5 bases). Looked up from germline, CDR1 is KGHSH and CDR2 is LQKENI. The germline V and J ends were trimmed by 0 bases and 4 bases, with 13 bases remaining between them. The CDR3 has 15 residues. The CDR3 loop reads CASSPPGRGLYEQYF. CDR3 bases: TGTGCCAGCTCACCACCGGGTCGAGGGCTGTACGAGCAGTACTTC.

This clone turned up a few times. The rearrangement uses TRBV9 and TRBJ2-5, with no clear D. The germline CDR1 and CDR2 sequences are SGDLS and YYNGEE. CDR3 length equals 13 residues. V lost 1 base to trimming and J lost 5 bases, with 9 bases between them. The CDR3 bases are TGTGCCAGCAGCGTAACTCTGAGGGAGACCCAGTACTTC. Protein: CASSVTLRETQYF.

The chain employs TRBV7-2 and TRBJ2-1; the match to TRBD2 covers 10 bases. The CDR3 contains 15 residues. CDR1 and CDR2 (germline): SGHTA, FQGNSA. Losses at the gene ends were 6 bases for V and 5 bases for J; bases not matched to a gene: 7. CDR3 DNA sequence: TGTGCCAGCAGACGAAGCGGGGGGGCTCACAATGAGCAGTTCTTC. Amino acid sequence: CASRRSGGAHNEQFF. Full variable domain (remainder filled in from reference TRBV7-2 and TRBJ2-1): GAGVSQSPSNKVTEKGKDVELRCDPISGHTALYWYRQSLGQGLEFLIYFQGNSAPDKSGLPSDRFSAERTGGSVSTLTIQRTQQEDSAVYLCASRRSGGAHNEQFFGPGTRLTVL.

The CDR3 DNA reads TGCGCCAGCAGTCCGGGACAGGGGGCGAAGAACACTGAAGCTTTCTTT. This codes for CASSPGQGAKNTEAFF. The chain employs TRBV4-1 and TRBJ1-1, with TRBD1 matching 12 bases. Germline V gene lookup returns CDR1 MGHRA and CDR2 YSYEKL. The CDR3 is 16 residues long. Losses at the gene ends were 6 bases for V and 1 base for J; bases not matched to a gene: 6.